What follows describes a single T cell receptor (beta chain). Its target is not known. Time point: pre-treatment sample, taken before nivolumab and TIL therapy. This specimen comes from a study of TIL therapy for anti-PD-1-resistant metastatic lung cancer. Study-level background: Progressing patients received lymphodepletion, expanded TIL infusion and IL-2. Most patients had lung adenocarcinoma; several tumors were EGFR-mutant, two ALK-rearranged; half smoked currently or formerly. The study, taken as a whole, reports: After infusion, TIL clonotypes partly replaced peripheral T cells and declined over months. This highly selected cohort may not generalize to typical lung cancer patients.

Sequencing used immunoSEQ v3. TCRdb's table, derived via immunoSEQ multiplex PCR, lists solely in-frame clones and lacks some. This table has tens of thousands of clones, 79% appearing once. The CDR3 is made up of 15 amino acids. V lost 5 bases, J lost 12 bases, and 12 bases stayed unmatched. In germline, CDR1 is SGHTA, CDR2 FQGNSA. The V gene is TRBV7-2, the J gene TRBJ1-4, with 10 bases fitting TRBD1. Sequences were derived from blood, sampled at baseline. This TCR was sampled from a man aged 65 to 85 with non-small cell lung cancer. The CDR3 is CASSNQRQGARELFF. As DNA, the CDR3 is TGTGCCAGCAGCAATCAAAGACAGGGGGCTAGGGAACTGTTTTTT.